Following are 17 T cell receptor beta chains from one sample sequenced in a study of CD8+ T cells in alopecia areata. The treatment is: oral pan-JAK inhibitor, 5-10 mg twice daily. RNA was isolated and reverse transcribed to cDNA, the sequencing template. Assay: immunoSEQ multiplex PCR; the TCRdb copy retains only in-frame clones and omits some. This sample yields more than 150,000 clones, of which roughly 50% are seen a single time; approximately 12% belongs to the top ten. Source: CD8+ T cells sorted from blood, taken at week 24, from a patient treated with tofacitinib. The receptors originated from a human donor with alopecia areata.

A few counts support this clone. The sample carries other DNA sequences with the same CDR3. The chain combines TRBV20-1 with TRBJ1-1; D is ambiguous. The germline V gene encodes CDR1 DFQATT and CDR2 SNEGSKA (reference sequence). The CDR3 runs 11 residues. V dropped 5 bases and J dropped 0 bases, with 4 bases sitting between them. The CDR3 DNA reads TGCAGTGCTTTTTTGAACACTGAAGCTTTCTTT. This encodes CSAFLNTEAFF.

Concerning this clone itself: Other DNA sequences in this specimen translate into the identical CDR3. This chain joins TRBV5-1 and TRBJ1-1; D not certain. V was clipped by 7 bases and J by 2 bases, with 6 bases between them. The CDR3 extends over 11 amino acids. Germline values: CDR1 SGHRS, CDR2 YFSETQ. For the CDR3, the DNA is TGCGCCAGCTCACAAAACACTGAAGCTTTCTTT. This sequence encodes CASSQNTEAFF.

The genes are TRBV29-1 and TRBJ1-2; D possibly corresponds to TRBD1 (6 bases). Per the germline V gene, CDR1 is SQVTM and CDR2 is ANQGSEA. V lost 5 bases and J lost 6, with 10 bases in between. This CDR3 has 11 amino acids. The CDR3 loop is CSVPGVNGYTF. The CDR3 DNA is TGCAGCGTTCCAGGGGTCAATGGCTACACCTTC.

CDR3 protein: CASSFGREPETQYF. DNA of the CDR3: TGCGCCAGCAGCTTCGGGCGGGAGCCCGAGACCCAGTACTTC. The chain combines TRBV5-1 with TRBJ2-5; 7 bases match TRBD2. In germline, CDR1 is SGHRS, CDR2 YFSETQ. Unmatched junction bases numbered 6, after V lost 2 bases and J lost 5 bases. This CDR3 spans 14 amino acids.

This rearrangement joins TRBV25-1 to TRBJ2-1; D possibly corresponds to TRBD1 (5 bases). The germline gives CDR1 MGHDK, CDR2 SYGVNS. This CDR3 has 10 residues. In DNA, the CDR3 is TGTGCAGATCCCTCACAGGTCCTGTTCTTC. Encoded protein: CADPSQVLFF.

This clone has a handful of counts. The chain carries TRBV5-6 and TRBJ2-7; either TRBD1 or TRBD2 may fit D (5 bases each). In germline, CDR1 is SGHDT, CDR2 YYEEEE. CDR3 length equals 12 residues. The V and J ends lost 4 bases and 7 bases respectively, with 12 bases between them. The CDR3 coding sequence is TGTGCCAGCAGCGAGGGGCGGTTGGAGCAGTACTTC. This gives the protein CASSEGRLEQYF.

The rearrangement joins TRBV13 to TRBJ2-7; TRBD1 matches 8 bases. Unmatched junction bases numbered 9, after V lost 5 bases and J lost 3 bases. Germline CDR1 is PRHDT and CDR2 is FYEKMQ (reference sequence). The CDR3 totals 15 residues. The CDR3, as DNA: TGTGCCAGCAGCCAACGGACAGGGCGCTACTACGAGCAGTACTTC. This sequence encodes CASSQRTGRYYEQYF.

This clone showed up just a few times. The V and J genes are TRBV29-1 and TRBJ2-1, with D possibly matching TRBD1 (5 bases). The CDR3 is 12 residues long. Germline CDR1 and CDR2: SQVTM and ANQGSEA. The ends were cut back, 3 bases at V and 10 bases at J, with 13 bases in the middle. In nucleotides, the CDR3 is TGCAGCGTTGAGGGGCCGGCCCCGGAGCAGTTCTTC. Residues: CSVEGPAPEQFF.

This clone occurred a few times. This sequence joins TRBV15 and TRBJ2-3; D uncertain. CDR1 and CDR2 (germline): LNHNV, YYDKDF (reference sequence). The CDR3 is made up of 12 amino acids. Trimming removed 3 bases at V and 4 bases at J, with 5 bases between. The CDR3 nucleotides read TGTGCCACCAGCAGGGTCGCAGATACGCAGTATTTT. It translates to CATSRVADTQYF.

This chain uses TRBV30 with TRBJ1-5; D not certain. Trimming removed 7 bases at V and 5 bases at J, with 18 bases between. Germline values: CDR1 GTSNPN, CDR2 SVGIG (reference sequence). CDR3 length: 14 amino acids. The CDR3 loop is CAFQPPVGDQPQHF. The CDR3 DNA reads TGTGCCTTCCAGCCCCCTGTCGGGGATCAGCCCCAGCATTTT.

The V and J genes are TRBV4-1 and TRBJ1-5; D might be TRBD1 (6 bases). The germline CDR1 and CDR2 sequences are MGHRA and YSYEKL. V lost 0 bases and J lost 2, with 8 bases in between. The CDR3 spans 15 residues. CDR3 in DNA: TGCGCCAGCAGCCAAGAGGACAGCCGCAATCAGCCCCAGCATTTT. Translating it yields CASSQEDSRNQPQHF.

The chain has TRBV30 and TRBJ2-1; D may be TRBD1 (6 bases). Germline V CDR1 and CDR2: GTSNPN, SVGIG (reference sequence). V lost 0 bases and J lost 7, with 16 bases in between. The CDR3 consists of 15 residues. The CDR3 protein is CAWSVMAGEANEQFF. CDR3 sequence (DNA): TGTGCCTGGAGTGTAATGGCAGGGGAAGCAAATGAGCAGTTCTTC.

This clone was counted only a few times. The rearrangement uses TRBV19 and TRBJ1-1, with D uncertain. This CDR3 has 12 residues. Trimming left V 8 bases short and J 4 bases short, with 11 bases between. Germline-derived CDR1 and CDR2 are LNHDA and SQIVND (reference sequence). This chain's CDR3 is CASFLGSTEAFF. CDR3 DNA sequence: TGTGCCAGTTTTTTGGGGAGCACTGAAGCTTTCTTT.

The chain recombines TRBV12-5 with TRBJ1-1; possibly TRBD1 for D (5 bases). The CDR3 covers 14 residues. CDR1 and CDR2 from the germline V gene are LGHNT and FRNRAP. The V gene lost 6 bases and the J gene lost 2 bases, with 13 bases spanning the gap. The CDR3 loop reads CASGQGTANTEAFF. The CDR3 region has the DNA TGTGCTAGTGGCCAAGGGACGGCAAACACTGAAGCTTTCTTT.

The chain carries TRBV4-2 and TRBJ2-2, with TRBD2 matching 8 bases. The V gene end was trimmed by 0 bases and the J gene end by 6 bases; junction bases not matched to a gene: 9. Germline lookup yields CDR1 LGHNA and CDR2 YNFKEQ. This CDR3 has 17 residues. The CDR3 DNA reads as TGTGCCAGCAGCCAAGATCGGGGGGGCGGTGTTGCCGGGGAGCTGTTTTTT. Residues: CASSQDRGGGVAGELFF.

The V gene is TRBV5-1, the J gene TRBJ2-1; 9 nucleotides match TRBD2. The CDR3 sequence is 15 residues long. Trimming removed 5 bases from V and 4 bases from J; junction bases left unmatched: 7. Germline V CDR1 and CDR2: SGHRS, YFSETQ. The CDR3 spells CASRISGGSYNEQFF. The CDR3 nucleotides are TGCGCCAGCAGAATTAGCGGGGGATCTTACAATGAGCAGTTCTTC.

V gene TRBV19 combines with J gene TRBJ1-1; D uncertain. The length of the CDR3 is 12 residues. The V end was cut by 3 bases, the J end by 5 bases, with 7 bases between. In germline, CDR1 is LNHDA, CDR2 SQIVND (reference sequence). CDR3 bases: TGTGCCAGTAGTATTGGCCGAACTGAAGCTTTCTTT. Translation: CASSIGRTEAFF.